This TCR beta chain appears in the sequencing data of a study of blood T cell repertoires in COVID-19 (dated by TCRdb to the early 2020s). At the level of the whole study: Collaborator samples came from the United States, Italy and Spain and covered acute and convalescent phases of COVID-19. The material from the prospective study consisted of cDNA or gDNA derived from T cells, B-cell-depleted T cells, or PBMCs. Where HLA class I and class II types were available, the types were taken from metadata supplied by the sample provider, not from assay-based typing. The dataset comprised deeply sampled blood TCRbeta repertoires from subjects exposed to, actively infected with, or recovered from COVID-19. The samples were drawn from the first 160 participants of the ongoing ImmuneRACE study and from roughly 1,300 subjects provided by 6 global collaborators. The repertoires were released in a freely available public database meant as a resource for research on the immune response to SARS-CoV-2. A de-identified subject ID, COVID-19 status, age in years and sex were almost always included in the sample metadata.

Enrolling through a virtual design, the prospective study's participants ranged in age from roughly 18 to 89 years and lived across more than 20 United States geographic areas. To assign participants to cohorts, the prospective study relied on clinical history that participants themselves reported in a screening survey and a study questionnaire. A participant counted as exposed if, within 2 weeks of entering the study, that participant had been in contact with someone who had a PCR-confirmed or clinician-diagnosed COVID-19 case. In the prospective study, whole blood, serum and a nasopharyngeal or oropharyngeal swab were collected from each participant by mobile phlebotomists. Additional blood draws and questionnaires over an approximately two-month period could optionally be provided by prospective study participants. Before DNA extraction, prospective study blood samples were shipped either frozen or at room temperature.

Beyond this particular receptor, the publication reports: The amount of clinical and demographic metadata varied by source and participant and was provided uncurated.

From the cysteine through the phenylalanine, the CDR3 covers 15 amino acids. Just the 45-base CDR3 DNA is kept, in frame starting at base 1. CDR1 and CDR2 are read off the germline V gene as MNHEY and SVGAGI. The germline ends are 8 bases apart after V is trimmed by 0 bases and J by 0 bases. The immunoSEQ Assay, a bias-controlled multiplex PCR, was used to amplify TCRbeta CDR3 regions from genomic DNA. The authors' pipeline ran thus. Nucleated cell counts per sample were estimated from amplification of reference gene primers within the assay. Sequence reads were collapsed and filtered to measure the absolute abundance of every unique TCRbeta CDR3 rearrangement. For each sample, productive Simpson clonality was calculated as the square root of Simpson's diversity index over productive rearrangements. In its TCRdb copy, this immuneACCESS table keeps in-frame sequences only and misses some clones. Where compared with another copy, unresolved V genes explain less than half of these, and the others have no known cause. V and J calls and clone size are copied from that table; D and trimming were computed from the DNA. The sample yields about 320,000 clones; around 84% were counted once. The ten top clones hold around 2% of the sample.

For this clone: This receptor's antigen is unknown. The record has no base qualities; no much larger clone is one base away.

The receptor was isolated from a woman aged 25-40 years who had been exposed to COVID-19. This receptor chain uses TRBV6-5 and TRBJ1-1, with the D gene not confidently named. The sample consisted of PBMCs or T cells enriched from blood (not recorded which). The DNA sequence is as follows: TGTGCCAGCAGTTACTCAGAGTTCCTGAACACTGAAGCTTTCTTT. Translated, it reads CASSYSEFLNTEAFF.